Shown below are 24 T cell receptor beta chains from a single sample sequenced in a study of control samples from healthy donors and cancer patients. Clones were read by immunoSEQ multiplex PCR, and TCRdb kept only the in-frame ones, dropping some. The repertoire holds around 150,000 clones, with 80% to 90% as singletons. Sequences were obtained from blood. These receptors were taken from a man aged 25 to 40 in good health.

This chain links TRBV7-2 with TRBJ1-1, with unresolved D. Germline V gene lookup returns CDR1 SGHTA and CDR2 FQGNSA. V lost 6 bases and J 0 bases, leaving 11 bases between the germline ends. CDR3 length equals 14 residues. The chain's CDR3 is CASSKVSVNTEAFF. The CDR3 DNA sequence: TGTGCCAGCAGTAAGGTCTCGGTGAACACTGAAGCTTTCTTT.

This CDR3 is CASSQDLSRTGPYEQYF. CDR3 nucleotides: TGCGCCAGCAGCCAAGATCTAAGCCGGACAGGGCCCTACGAGCAGTACTTC. V and J are TRBV4-1 and TRBJ2-7; 8 positions match TRBD1. The germline V gene has CDR1 MGHRA and CDR2 YSYEKL. V lost 0 bases to trimming and J lost 2 bases; unmatched junction nucleotides: 9. The CDR3 loop spans 17 amino acids.

V usage is TRBV24-1 and J usage is TRBJ1-3; D is unclear. Per the germline V gene, CDR1 is KGHDR and CDR2 is SFDVKD. V was pared by 4 bases and J by 0 bases, with 9 bases between. This CDR3 is built from 15 residues. The chain's CDR3 is CATSDPRDSGNTIYF. The CDR3 DNA follows: TGTGCCACCAGTGACCCCCGGGACTCTGGAAACACCATATATTTT.

In DNA, the CDR3 is TGTGCCAGCAGCTTAGCGCGGGAAGTTTCGGCCTACGAGCAGTACTTC. Amino acids: CASSLAREVSAYEQYF. The genes are TRBV7-9 and TRBJ2-7, with D perhaps matching TRBD2 (6 bases). The CDR3 spans 16 residues. Germline V gene sequence: CDR1 SEHNR, CDR2 FQNEAQ (reference sequence). Trimming cost V 0 bases and J 2 bases, with 14 bases left between them.

This clone was observed once. The chain is built from TRBV7-3 and TRBJ1-6; 7 bases line up with TRBD1. The V gene end was trimmed by 8 bases and the J gene end by 7 bases; junction bases not matched to a gene: 14. The length of the CDR3 is 16 residues. The germline V gene has CDR1 SGHTA and CDR2 FQGTGA. CDR3 nucleotide sequence: TGTGCCAGCTCCCTGACAGGGATGACGGGAAATTCACCCCTCCACTTT. Translated: CASSLTGMTGNSPLHF.

The rearrangement uses TRBV11-3 and TRBJ2-7; D is ambiguous. Trimming took off 2 bases at V and 2 bases at J, with 10 bases between the two ends. The length of the CDR3 is 14 residues. Germline values: CDR1 SGHNT, CDR2 YENEEA. CDR3 sequence (DNA): TGTGCCAGCAGCTTACTTTCCCCTCCCTACGAGCAGTACTTC. Protein: CASSLLSPPYEQYF.

This rearrangement joins TRBV18 to TRBJ2-3, with D maybe TRBD1 (6 bases). Germline CDR1 and CDR2: KGHSH and LQKENI. This CDR3 is 15 amino acids long. V lost 5 bases and J 3 bases, leaving 15 bases between the germline ends. The CDR3 protein is CASSWTDSGTDTQYF. CDR3 DNA: TGTGCCAGCTCATGGACAGACTCAGGTACAGATACGCAGTATTTT.

The chain recombines TRBV7-9 with TRBJ2-1; 7 positions agree with TRBD2. CDR3 length: 16 residues. Germline CDR1 reads SEHNR; CDR2 reads FQNEAQ (reference sequence). V shed 2 bases, J shed 5 bases, and the junction held 9 bases outside the gene matches. CDR3 residues: CASSLSGLSHDNEQFF. The CDR3 DNA is TGTGCCAGCAGCTTATCGGGACTAAGCCATGACAATGAGCAGTTCTTC.

CDR3 residues: CASSPRATEAFF. As DNA, the CDR3 is TGTGCCAGTTCCCCGAGGGCCACTGAAGCTTTCTTT. The chain employs TRBV19 and TRBJ1-1; D is ambiguous. Trimming took 8 bases from V and 4 from J, leaving 11 bases between them. Germline V gives CDR1 LNHDA, CDR2 SQIVND (reference sequence). The CDR3 sequence is 12 residues long.

This chain connects TRBV7-9 to TRBJ2-7, with TRBD1 matching 8 bases. The J segment lost 3 bases and the V segment lost 6 bases, leaving 4 bases of the junction unmatched. This CDR3 has 13 amino acids. Germline CDR1 SEHNR, CDR2 FQNEAQ (reference sequence). CDR3 coding DNA: TGTGCCAGCAGGGAGGACAGGGACTACGAGCAGTACTTC. This gives the protein CASREDRDYEQYF.

J is TRBJ2-3 and V is TRBV7-8; D possibly uses TRBD1 or TRBD2 (6 bases each). V dropped 4 bases and J dropped 2 bases, with 13 bases sitting between them. Germline CDR1 is SGHVS and CDR2 is FQNEAQ. The CDR3 extends over 15 amino acids. The CDR3 DNA sequence: TGTGCCAGCAGCTCCCCCGGGGGCGACACAGATACGCAGTATTTT. This encodes CASSSPGGDTDTQYF.

The chain combines TRBV27 with TRBJ2-1, with 12 bases identical to TRBD2. V shed 6 bases, J shed 9 bases, and the junction held 3 bases outside the gene matches. CDR1 and CDR2 from the germline V gene are MNHEY and SMNVEV (reference sequence). This CDR3 has 13 amino acids. CDR3 nucleotides: TGTGCCAGCAGACTAGCGGGAGGTACTGAGCAGTTCTTC. Residues: CASRLAGGTEQFF.

The gene calls are TRBV10-3 and TRBJ1-5; 8 nucleotides agree with TRBD1. Germline lookup yields CDR1 ENHRY and CDR2 SYGVKD. The CDR3 is 13 residues long. After removal of 3 bases from V and 9 bases from J, the junction contained 4 bases not matched to a gene. In DNA, the CDR3 is TGTGCCATCAGTGATACACAGGGGGGGCCCCAGCATTTT. It translates to CAISDTQGGPQHF.

V and J are TRBV27 and TRBJ2-7; TRBD2 agrees at 8 bases. The CDR3 has 13 amino acids. Germline trimming cut 6 bases from V and 2 bases from J; bases unmatched to any gene: 3. From germline, CDR1 is MNHEY and CDR2 SMNVEV (reference sequence). CDR3 region: CASRLAGTYEQYF. The CDR3 DNA reads as TGTGCCAGCAGGCTAGCGGGTACCTACGAGCAGTACTTC.

This sequence joins TRBV27 and TRBJ1-5; TRBD1 might be the D (6 bases). Trimming removed 8 bases at V and 5 bases at J, with 13 bases between. CDR3 size: 13 residues. Germline CDR1 MNHEY, CDR2 SMNVEV (reference sequence). CDR3 in amino acids: CASGRYRDQPQHF. DNA of the CDR3: TGTGCCAGCGGGCGGTACAGGGATCAGCCCCAGCATTTT.

The chain is built from TRBV28 and TRBJ1-2; 7 positions match TRBD1. The CDR3 runs to 15 residues. With V trimmed by 6 bases and J by 4 bases, 11 bases remained unmatched. Germline V gene data show CDR1 as MDHEN and CDR2 as SYDVKM. The CDR3 bases are TGTGCCAGCAGGCGGGGACAGTCCTTAACCTATGGCTACACCTTC. It yields the protein CASRRGQSLTYGYTF.

The gene calls are TRBV23-1 and TRBJ1-6; 7 nucleotides line up with TRBD1. TRBV23-1 is annotated as an ORF whose role is uncertain. This CDR3 has 19 amino acids. V shed 6 bases and J 4 bases; nucleotides not matched to a gene: 18. CDR3 nucleotide sequence: TGCGCCAGCAGCCTCGGACAGGCGACTCACCGCCAATATAATTCACCCCTCCACTTT. This sequence encodes CASSLGQATHRQYNSPLHF.

This rearrangement joins TRBV19 to TRBJ1-2; 7 nucleotides agree with TRBD1. The CDR3 spans 15 residues. CDR1 and CDR2 (germline): LNHDA, SQIVND (reference sequence). V lost 4 bases, J lost 3 bases, and 8 bases stayed unmatched. CDR3 in amino acids: CASSSDRVRDYGYTF. CDR3 in DNA: TGTGCCAGTAGTAGCGACAGGGTGAGGGACTATGGCTACACCTTC.

This sequence joins TRBV25-1 and TRBJ1-6, with no clear D. V shed 2 bases and J shed 0 bases, with 11 bases lying between them. CDR1 is MGHDK and CDR2 is SYGVNS in the germline V gene. The length of the CDR3 is 17 residues. CDR3 bases: TGTGCCAGCAGTGAACTGGCGACAAGCTCCTATAATTCACCCCTCCACTTT. It specifies CASSELATSSYNSPLHF.

J is TRBJ1-4 and V is TRBV5-6; tentative D call: TRBD1 (5 bases). The germline gives CDR1 SGHDT, CDR2 YYEEEE. CDR3 length: 17 amino acids. V was cut by 0 bases and J by 10 bases, with 22 bases left in between. Here the CDR3 DNA reads TGTGCCAGCAGCTTGGCCAGGGCCGAGGGCTCTTTGGGAAAACTGTTTTTT. This codes for CASSLARAEGSLGKLFF.

This clone was observed once. V gene TRBV2 combines with J gene TRBJ2-5; D call uncertain. The germline V gene has CDR1 SNHLY and CDR2 FYNNEI. The length of the CDR3 is 13 residues. The V gene lost 2 bases and the J gene lost 5 bases, with 9 bases spanning the gap. The CDR3 DNA reads as TGTGCCAGCAGTGAATGGCGTGGGGAGACCCAGTACTTC. It specifies CASSEWRGETQYF.

The chain employs TRBV5-1 and TRBJ1-1; perhaps TRBD1 as D (5 bases). Trimming cost V 4 bases and J 0 bases, with 13 bases left between them. Germline-derived CDR1 and CDR2 are SGHRS and YFSETQ. CDR3 length: 15 amino acids. CDR3 loop: CASSQKGSMNTEAFF. CDR3 coding DNA: TGCGCCAGCAGCCAAAAGGGGAGCATGAACACTGAAGCTTTCTTT.

This clone was seen only a few times. The chain employs TRBV5-1 and TRBJ2-3; D is perhaps TRBD1 or TRBD2 (5 bases each). Germline V lookup: CDR1 SGHRS, CDR2 YFSETQ. Trimming shortened V by 5 bases and J by 2 bases, and 9 bases separated the two germline ends. The length of the CDR3 is 13 residues. CDR3 in DNA: TGCGCCAGCAGAGAGGGGACCACAGATACGCAGTATTTT. It specifies CASREGTTDTQYF.

The chain links TRBV24-1 to TRBJ2-3; TRBD1 might be the D (6 bases). V shed 2 bases and J shed 2 bases, with 13 bases lying between them. Germline CDR1 and CDR2: KGHDR and SFDVKD. The CDR3 totals 16 residues. The DNA for the CDR3 is TGTGCCACCAGTGATTGGACAGCCCAATTCACAGATACGCAGTATTTT. This translates into CATSDWTAQFTDTQYF.